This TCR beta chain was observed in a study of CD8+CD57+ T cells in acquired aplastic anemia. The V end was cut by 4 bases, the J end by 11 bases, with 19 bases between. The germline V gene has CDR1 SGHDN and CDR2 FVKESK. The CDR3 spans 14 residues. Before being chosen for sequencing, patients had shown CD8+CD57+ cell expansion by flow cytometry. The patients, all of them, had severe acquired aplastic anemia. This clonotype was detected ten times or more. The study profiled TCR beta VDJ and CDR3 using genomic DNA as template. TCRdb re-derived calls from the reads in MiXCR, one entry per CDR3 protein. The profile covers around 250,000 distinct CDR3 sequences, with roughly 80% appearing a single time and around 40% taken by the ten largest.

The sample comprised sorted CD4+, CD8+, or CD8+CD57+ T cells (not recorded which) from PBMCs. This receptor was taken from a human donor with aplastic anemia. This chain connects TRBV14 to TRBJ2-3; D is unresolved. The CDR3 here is CASSLAGRTYEQYF. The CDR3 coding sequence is TGTGCCAGCAGCCTAGCCGGACGGACCTACGAGCAGTATTTT.